This T cell receptor (beta chain) emerged from a study of T cells after posttransplantation cyclophosphamide. Overall study findings and caveats: TRB overlap between skin or GI tissue T cells and blood was limited. TRB clonality was highly associated with recipient CMV seropositivity and reactivation.

This CDR3 spans 13 amino acids. V was clipped by 7 bases and J by 6 bases; unmatched bases: 8. Germline assignment: CDR1 MNHNY and CDR2 SVGAGI (reference sequence). Control samples came 1 year after myeloablative marrow transplants with methotrexate plus calcineurin inhibitor. As regards this clone: The antigen remains unidentified.

Profiling relied on immunoSEQ multiplex PCR, and the TCRdb table lists in-frame clones only, not all of them. The sample holds approximately 9,300 clones, roughly 90% seen once. This specimen was PBMCs, taken almost 450 days after allogeneic stem cell transplant with calcineurin inhibitor and methotrexate. The chain links TRBV6-6 to TRBJ2-7; TRBD2 aligns across 8 bases. This clonotype was obtained from a male patient aged 50 to 60 who received an allogeneic stem cell transplant from an unrelated donor, was CMV-positive, and had chronic GVHD only. Some T cells may possibly be graft donor cells. The CDR3 region is CASTSSAGGEQYF. The CDR3 coding sequence is TGTGCCAGCACTTCCTCTGCGGGGGGCGAGCAGTACTTC.